This T cell receptor beta chain is from a study of blood T cell repertoires in COVID-19. For the study at large: Collection of acute and convalescent COVID-19 samples took place in the United States, Italy and Spain. The analysed material was cDNA or gDNA that came from T cells, B-cell-depleted T cells, or PBMCs.

Two negative PCRs, clearance, or symptom resolution characterized the recovered Cohort 3 donors. The CDR3 covers 13 residues. The germline V and J ends were trimmed by 3 bases and 4 bases, with 9 bases remaining between them. Germline CDR1 is LGHDT and CDR2 is YNNKEL (reference sequence). Produced via immunoSEQ multiplex PCR; TCRdb's table is partial and in-frame only. The sample contains just over 300,000 clones, 85% to 90% of which appear only once. This TCR derives from a man younger than 45 who had recovered from COVID-19. The rearrangement uses TRBV3-1 (or the pseudogene TRBV3-2) and TRBJ1-2, with D tentatively TRBD1 (5 bases). The sample was PBMCs or T cells enriched from blood (not recorded which). CDR3 protein: CASSHRQIYGYTF. CDR3 nucleotides: TGTGCCAGCAGCCATAGACAGATCTATGGCTACACCTTC.